This T cell receptor beta chain came from a study of blood T cell repertoires in COVID-19. Whole-study context: Spain, Italy and the United States supplied samples that represented acute and convalescent COVID-19.

The CDR3 length is 13 residues. The table came from immunoSEQ multiplex PCR; TCRdb's copy has only in-frame clones and leaves some out. The sample includes about 430,000 clones, approximately 90% seen only once; the top ten take approximately 1.5%. Material for sequencing was PBMCs or T cells enriched from blood (not recorded which). V gene TRBV7-5 combines with J gene TRBJ1-5. TRBV7-5 is a known pseudogene. The clonotype was recovered from a woman aged 18-29 years who had been exposed to COVID-19. The CDR3 DNA follows: TGTGTCAGAAGGGGCGGGAGCAATCAGCCCCAGCATTTT. It yields the protein CVRRGGSNQPQHF.